This T cell receptor beta chain was identified during a study of blood T cell repertoires in COVID-19. Study-wide background: Italy, Spain and the United States were the sources of the convalescent and acute COVID-19 samples.

Clones were read by immunoSEQ multiplex PCR, and TCRdb kept only the in-frame ones, dropping some. Among 190,000 or so clones, around 87% were seen once, and the ten largest hold approximately 2.7%. This CDR3 spans 11 amino acids. Trimming left V 6 bases short and J 10 bases short, with 9 bases between. The germline V gene encodes CDR1 MGHRA and CDR2 YSYEKL. This receptor was obtained from a man in his forties or fifties with active or convalescent COVID-19. The sample taken for sequencing was peripheral blood. This rearrangement joins TRBV4-1 to TRBJ2-2, with D possibly matching TRBD2 (6 bases). CDR3 region: CASSGGKELFF. In DNA form, the CDR3 reads TGCGCCAGCAGTGGGGGGAAGGAGCTGTTTTTT.